This is a list of T cell receptor beta chains from one sample in a study of graft-versus-host responses after intestinal transplantation. Their target antigens are unknown. Assay used: immunoSEQ multiplex PCR; TCRdb lists only in-frame clones, some missing. The sample consists of 40,000 to 55,000 clones, approximately 95% of them appearing once. The sequencing here drew on unstimulated CD8+ T cells sorted from spleen or lymph node cells, taken before transplant. The source of these receptors is a human donor who was the organ donor for an intestinal transplant. Both conserved end residues are part of each CDR3. The size field is filled for only some rows; it gives once, few, many or a size class.

TRBJ2-1 . TRBV5-1 CASSRSTVLDEQFF
TRBJ2-7 . TRBV7-6 CASSLAPHEQYF
. . TRBV5-6 CASSKGGYEQYF
TRBJ2-1 . TRBV7-6 CASSLTSGGAHNEQFF
TRBJ1-4 . TRBV13 CASSLQEAATNEKLSF
TRBJ2-7 . TRBV28 CATHDAGITYEQYF
TRBJ2-3 few TRBV11-2 CASSTQGFLGNTQYF
TRBJ2-5 . TRBV13 CASSEQGQETQYF
TRBJ2-7 once TRBV5-1 CASSYHRVEQYF
TRBJ2-3 . TRBV29-1 CSVEYRGGTDTQYF
. . TRBV6-6 CASSSVVYEQYF
TRBJ2-7 . TRBV4-1 CASSQRSDTNSYEQYF
TRBJ2-7 . TRBV11-2 CASSPGKGGQQYF
TRBJ1-5 . TRBV4-1 CASSQHWDSSNQPQHF
TRBJ1-2 . TRBV10-3 CAISGGRQGTNYGYTF
TRBJ1-6 . TRBV6-5 CASSYTGQYNSPLHF
TRBJ1-1 . TRBV4-3 CASSQDWARGGEDTEAFF
TRBJ2-2 . TRBV5-1 CASSLASGVHSGELFF
TRBJ2-5 . TRBV19 CASRDIGQETQYF
TRBJ2-1 . TRBV5-6 CASSLIGGNEQFF
TRBJ2-1 . TRBV13 CASSLAGGTYNEQFF
TRBJ2-7 . TRBV7-9 CASSLSTASYEQYF
TRBJ2-7 . TRBV13 CASSSGQGPREQYF
TRBJ2-2 . TRBV9 CASSESGGSTGELFF
TRBJ2-1 . TRBV7-3 CASSPQPGQGQGQFF
TRBJ2-7 once TRBV7-6 CASSLGGGSYEQYF
TRBJ2-1 . TRBV7-9 CASSLETGAKNEQFF
TRBJ2-7 . TRBV27 CASSFSGGLSYEQYF
TRBJ1-2 . TRBV7-8 CASSLAQNYGYTF
TRBJ2-7 . TRBV7-2 CASSEVSFSYEQYF
TRBJ2-7 . TRBV7-9 CASSLDYEQYF